Listed here are 30 T cell receptor beta chains from one sample, sequenced in a study of cytomegalovirus exposure and HLA in healthy donors. A multiplex PCR was run with 60 Vbeta primers and 13 Jbeta primers. Only in-frame clones appear in the TCRdb table, and some are missing; sequencing was by immunoSEQ multiplex PCR. The sample table includes tens of thousands of clones. Sequencing was done on a sample of PBMCs. These receptor sequences come from a female donor in good health and CMV-seronegative.

The rearrangement links TRBV7-9 to TRBJ1-2; TRBD1 might be the D (6 bases). CDR1 SEHNR and CDR2 FQNEAQ come from the germline V gene (reference sequence). Trimming stripped 0 bases from V and 10 bases from J, with 12 bases between. The CDR3 is made up of 13 amino acids. The CDR3 coding sequence is TGTGCCAGCAGCTTAGCATACAGGGACGACTACACCTTC. It is translated as CASSLAYRDDYTF.

This rearrangement joins TRBV5-1 to TRBJ2-7; no definite D call. V was clipped by 0 bases and J by 2 bases, with 15 bases between them. The germline gives CDR1 SGHRS, CDR2 YFSETQ. This CDR3 has 16 residues. The CDR3 sequence: CASSLGLRAQAYEQYF. CDR3 DNA: TGCGCCAGCAGCTTGGGGCTGCGAGCGCAAGCCTACGAGCAGTACTTC.

The chain is built from TRBV9 and TRBJ2-5; tentatively, D is TRBD2 (5 bases). V was clipped by 2 bases and J by 2 bases, with 10 bases between them. Germline V CDR1 and CDR2: SGDLS, YYNGEE. The CDR3 contains 14 residues. The CDR3 DNA is TGTGCCAGCAGCGTCCCCGGACTGCAAGAGACCCAGTACTTC. Protein sequence: CASSVPGLQETQYF.

The genes are TRBV29-1 and TRBJ2-5, with D possibly TRBD2 on 6 matching bases. CDR1 SQVTM and CDR2 ANQGSEA come from the germline V gene. V lost 7 bases and J lost 0, with 9 bases in between. The CDR3 is 12 residues long. CDR3 residues: CSGAGHQETQYF. DNA for the CDR3: TGCAGCGGGGCGGGGCACCAAGAGACCCAGTACTTC.

The V and J genes are TRBV4-2 and TRBJ1-1; TRBD1 is a possible D gene (5 bases). The CDR3 runs 16 residues. The V gene lost 0 bases and the J gene lost 1 base, with 12 bases spanning the gap. CDR1 is LGHNA, CDR2 YNFKEQ, per germline. CDR3 loop: CASSQDLNRKNTEAFF. The CDR3 DNA reads TGTGCCAGCAGCCAAGATCTGAACAGGAAGAACACTGAAGCTTTCTTT.

The chain carries TRBV4-1 and TRBJ2-5; 8 nucleotides agree with TRBD2. V gave up 0 bases and J gave up 1 base; unmatched junction bases: 7. From germline, CDR1 is MGHRA and CDR2 YSYEKL. The CDR3 is 17 residues long. The DNA for the CDR3 is TGCGCCAGCAGCCAAGATATTAGCGGGGCCCTCCAAGAGACCCAGTACTTC. Encoded protein: CASSQDISGALQETQYF.

The chain links TRBV11-3 to TRBJ2-6; 13 bases line up with TRBD2. This CDR3 has 17 amino acids. V was pared by 4 bases and J by 3 bases, with 3 bases of the junction left unmatched. In germline, CDR1 is SGHNT, CDR2 YENEEA. The chain's CDR3 is CASSYGTSGIGANVLTF. The DNA for the CDR3 is TGTGCCAGCAGCTACGGGACTAGCGGGATTGGGGCCAACGTCCTGACTTTC.

This chain connects TRBV11-3 to TRBJ2-7; a weak D match, TRBD1 (6 bases). This CDR3 has 14 residues. Trimming pared 5 bases from V and 7 bases from J, leaving 18 bases between. The germline gives CDR1 SGHNT, CDR2 YENEEA. CDR3 protein: CASSPSQGPREQYF. The CDR3 bases are TGTGCCAGCAGCCCAAGCCAGGGGCCGCGGGAGCAGTACTTC. The entire variable domain, with the rest obtained from reference TRBV11-3 and TRBJ2-7, is as follows: EAGVVQSPRYKIIEKKQPVAFWCNPISGHNTLYWYLQNLGQGPELLIRYENEEAVDDSQLPKDRFSAERLKGVDSTLKIQPAELGDSAVYLCASSPSQGPREQYFGPGTRLTVT.

The chain employs TRBV4-3 and TRBJ1-3, with 7 bases fitting TRBD1. V lost 3 bases and J lost 4; bases outside the gene matches: 6. The CDR3 has 15 residues. From germline, CDR1 is LGHNA and CDR2 YSLEER. In nucleotides, the CDR3 is TGCGCCAGCAGCCAGAGAACAGGGGTGGGAAACACCATATATTTT. As protein: CASSQRTGVGNTIYF.

This rearrangement joins TRBV4-1 to TRBJ2-7, with D perhaps TRBD2 (6 bases). Germline V gene data show CDR1 as MGHRA and CDR2 as YSYEKL. V gave up 0 bases and J gave up 9 bases, with 15 bases separating them. The CDR3 loop spans 14 amino acids. This CDR3 reads CASSQDVGPAGQYF. The CDR3 DNA reads TGCGCCAGCAGCCAAGACGTGGGACCAGCGGGGCAGTACTTC.

The V gene is TRBV5-4, the J gene TRBJ2-7; 9 nucleotides agree with TRBD1. The germline CDR1 and CDR2 sequences are SGHNT and YYREEE (reference sequence). The J segment lost 7 bases and the V segment lost 3 bases, leaving 5 bases of the junction unmatched. The CDR3 totals 13 residues. The CDR3 bases are TGTGCCAGCAGCTGGGACAGGGCATTGGAGCAGTACTTC. This encodes CASSWDRALEQYF.

The chain uses TRBV5-1 and TRBJ1-1; no definite D call. The germline V gene encodes CDR1 SGHRS and CDR2 YFSETQ. Trimming left V 5 bases short and J 5 bases short, with 16 bases between. The CDR3 totals 14 residues. The CDR3 reads CASSSTAVGTEAFF. The CDR3 bases are TGCGCCAGCAGTTCCACGGCGGTTGGGACTGAAGCTTTCTTT.

This chain links TRBV30 with TRBJ1-5, with D perhaps matching TRBD1 (6 bases). The germline V gene encodes CDR1 GTSNPN and CDR2 SVGIG (reference sequence). Between the trimmed V and J ends, which lost 3 bases and 0 bases, there was a span of 15 bases. This CDR3 is 16 amino acids long. The CDR3 loop is CAWSSLGGHSNQPQHF. The CDR3 coding sequence is TGTGCCTGGAGCTCCCTAGGGGGACATAGCAATCAGCCCCAGCATTTT. Looking up the rest from reference TRBV30 and TRBJ1-5 gives the full variable domain: SQTIHQWPATLVQPVGSPLSLECTVEGTSNPNLYWYRQAAGRGLQLLFYSVGIGQISSEVPQNLSASRPQDRQFILSSKKLLLSDSGFYLCAWSSLGGHSNQPQHFGDGTRLSIL.

This chain uses TRBV5-1 with TRBJ2-3, with 7 bases fitting TRBD1. CDR1 and CDR2 (germline): SGHRS, YFSETQ. V was pared by 0 bases and J by 0 bases, with 1 base of the junction left unmatched. The CDR3 contains 15 residues. The CDR3 loop reads CASSLVQGSTDTQYF. DNA of the CDR3: TGCGCCAGCAGCTTGGTACAGGGGAGCACAGATACGCAGTATTTT.

J is TRBJ2-7 and V is TRBV6-6; 7 bases fit TRBD2. The J segment lost 6 bases and the V segment lost 3 bases, leaving 11 bases of the junction unmatched. Germline CDR1 is MNHNY and CDR2 is SVGAGI (reference sequence). The CDR3 contains 15 residues. CDR3 bases: TGTGCCAGCAGTTATCTGCGGGCGGGGGAGAGCGAGCAGTACTTC. Its protein product is CASSYLRAGESEQYF.

The V gene is TRBV2, the J gene TRBJ2-1, with TRBD2 matching over 13 bases. Germline values: CDR1 SNHLY, CDR2 FYNNEI. The trim removed 9 bases at V and 4 bases at J, leaving 3 bases unmatched. CDR3 length equals 14 residues. CDR3 residues: CASLLAGGYNEQFF. CDR3 nucleotide sequence: TGTGCCAGTCTACTAGCGGGGGGGTACAATGAGCAGTTCTTC.

The chain joins TRBV30 to TRBJ2-1; TRBD2 aligns across 14 bases. The CDR3 extends over 15 amino acids. V shed 0 bases, J shed 8 bases, and the junction held 3 bases outside the gene matches. CDR1 is GTSNPN and CDR2 is SVGIG in the germline V gene (reference sequence). The CDR3 coding sequence is TGTGCCTGGAGTGTTGGGACTAGCGGGAGCTATGAGCAGTTCTTC. It translates to CAWSVGTSGSYEQFF.

The chain combines TRBV4-1 with TRBJ1-2, with D tentatively TRBD1 (6 bases). The CDR3 has 15 amino acids. V dropped 1 base and J dropped 3 bases, with 12 bases sitting between them. Germline CDR1 is MGHRA and CDR2 is YSYEKL. The CDR3 loop is CASSQALGGHYGYTF. The DNA for the CDR3 is TGCGCCAGCAGCCAAGCTCTCGGGGGGCACTATGGCTACACCTTC.

The rearrangement uses TRBV5-1 and TRBJ2-5; tentative D call: TRBD1 (5 bases). The V gene lost 7 bases and the J gene lost 1 base, with 11 bases spanning the gap. The CDR3 runs 13 residues. Germline CDR1 reads SGHRS; CDR2 reads YFSETQ. CDR3 sequence: CASGKGAQETQYF. DNA of the CDR3: TGCGCCAGCGGAAAAGGGGCCCAAGAGACCCAGTACTTC.

This chain uses TRBV5-4 with TRBJ2-4, with 7 bases matching TRBD1. Per the germline V gene, CDR1 is SGHNT and CDR2 is YYREEE (reference sequence). This CDR3 is built from 14 residues. Trimming took 0 bases from V and 6 from J; bases not matched to a gene: 3. The CDR3 DNA reads TGTGCCAGCAGCTTGGAGGCAGGGGGAAACATTCAGTACTTC. Translation: CASSLEAGGNIQYF.

This chain links TRBV5-1 with TRBJ1-1; 8 bases fit TRBD1. This CDR3 is built from 14 residues. The germline gives CDR1 SGHRS, CDR2 YFSETQ. Unmatched junction bases numbered 7, after V lost 5 bases and J lost 4 bases. The CDR3 reads CASSVQGGGTEAFF. For the CDR3, the DNA is TGCGCCAGCAGTGTACAGGGGGGTGGCACTGAAGCTTTCTTT.

V and J are TRBV5-1 and TRBJ2-5, with TRBD2 matching 7 bases. V lost 4 bases and J lost 5; bases outside the gene matches: 8. This CDR3 contains 14 residues. CDR1 and CDR2 (germline): SGHRS, YFSETQ. CDR3 DNA sequence: TGCGCCAGCAGCCGGTCGGGAGGCCTGGAGACCCAGTACTTC. Amino acid sequence: CASSRSGGLETQYF. The variable domain in full, with the rest retrieved from reference TRBV5-1 and TRBJ2-5, is KAGVTQTPRYLIKTRGQQVTLSCSPISGHRSVSWYQQTPGQGLQFLFEYFSETQRNKGNFPGRFSGRQFSNSRSEMNVSTLELGDSALYLCASSRSGGLETQYFGPGTRLLVL.

V and J are TRBV4-3 and TRBJ2-5; D unresolved. The CDR3 has 13 residues. V was shortened by 1 base and J by 5 bases, with 8 bases between the two germline ends. CDR1 and CDR2 from the germline V gene are LGHNA and YSLEER. CDR3 loop: CASSQGLRETQYF. In nucleotides, the CDR3 is TGCGCCAGCAGCCAAGGCCTGAGGGAGACCCAGTACTTC.

The DNA for the CDR3 is TGTGCCAGCAGCTATGGACTAGCGGGAGGGCCAAACGAGCAGTACTTC. This sequence encodes CASSYGLAGGPNEQYF. The chain carries TRBV9 and TRBJ2-7, with 15 bases lining up with TRBD2. V was clipped by 4 bases and J by 5 bases; unmatched bases: 7. CDR1 and CDR2 from the germline V gene are SGDLS and YYNGEE. The CDR3 extends over 16 amino acids.

The chain employs TRBV6-1 and TRBJ2-1, with 11 bases aligning to TRBD2. The junction had 10 bases not matched to a gene; V was cut back by 4 bases and J by 5 bases. Germline V CDR1 and CDR2: MNHNS, SASEGT. This CDR3 has 17 amino acids. CDR3 protein: CASSAGLAAPQNNEQFF. The CDR3 nucleotides are TGTGCCAGCAGTGCGGGACTAGCGGCCCCCCAGAACAATGAGCAGTTCTTC.

The V and J genes are TRBV9 and TRBJ1-1; D is ambiguous. Germline CDR1 SGDLS, CDR2 YYNGEE. CDR3 size: 15 residues. Trimming removed 0 bases at V and 3 bases at J, with 12 bases between. Here the CDR3 DNA reads TGTGCCAGCAGCGTAGTGGTAACAGCCGACACTGAAGCTTTCTTT. Translation gives CASSVVVTADTEAFF.

This sequence joins TRBV4-1 and TRBJ2-7, with 13 bases lining up with TRBD2. CDR1 is MGHRA and CDR2 is YSYEKL in the germline V gene. The V gene end was trimmed by 4 bases and the J gene end by 4 bases; junction bases not matched to a gene: 19. The CDR3 runs to 20 residues. For the CDR3, the DNA is TGCGCCAGCAGCCCGAACCCCCCCGGACTAGCGGGAGAAGGACGATACGAGCAGTACTTC. This gives the protein CASSPNPPGLAGEGRYEQYF.

The rearrangement links TRBV7-2 to TRBJ1-2; TRBD1 might be the D (5 bases). The germline V gene has CDR1 SGHTA and CDR2 FQGNSA. V lost 3 bases and J lost 3, with 8 bases in between. This CDR3 has 13 amino acids. CDR3 protein: CASSFRGDYGYTF. In DNA, the CDR3 is TGTGCCAGCAGCTTTCGGGGGGACTATGGCTACACCTTC.

This sequence joins TRBV2 and TRBJ1-1; weak D call: TRBD1 (5 bases). Trimming stripped 8 bases from V and 4 bases from J, with 14 bases between. The CDR3 runs to 13 residues. CDR1 and CDR2 (germline): SNHLY, FYNNEI. The CDR3: CASGATMGTEAFF. The CDR3 nucleotides read TGTGCCAGCGGGGCTACGATGGGCACTGAAGCTTTCTTT.

The rearrangement links TRBV6-6 to TRBJ2-2; D is unresolved. The CDR3 has 16 amino acids. Germline V gene lookup returns CDR1 MNHNY and CDR2 SVGAGI (reference sequence). Between the trimmed V and J ends, which lost 0 bases and 1 base, there was a span of 9 bases. The CDR3 sequence is CASSYSKSGNTGELFF. The CDR3 DNA reads TGTGCCAGCAGTTACTCGAAGTCAGGGAACACCGGGGAGCTGTTTTTT.